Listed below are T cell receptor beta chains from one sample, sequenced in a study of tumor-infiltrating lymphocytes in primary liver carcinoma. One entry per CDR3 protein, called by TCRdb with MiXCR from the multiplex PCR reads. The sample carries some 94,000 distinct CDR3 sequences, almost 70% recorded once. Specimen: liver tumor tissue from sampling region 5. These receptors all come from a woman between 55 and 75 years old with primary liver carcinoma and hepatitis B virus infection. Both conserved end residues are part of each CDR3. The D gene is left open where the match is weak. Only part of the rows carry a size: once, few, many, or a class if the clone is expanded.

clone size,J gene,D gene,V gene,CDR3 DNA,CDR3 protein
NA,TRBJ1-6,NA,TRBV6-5,TGTGCCAGCAGTTACCGAGCAGAGAGCCTCTCCTATAATTCAGCCCTCCACTTC,CASSYRAESLSYNSALHF
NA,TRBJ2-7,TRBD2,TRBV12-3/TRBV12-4,TGTGCCAGCAATCCCTCCGCCGCGGGAGGGCTCGAGAAGTACTTC,CASNPSAAGGLEKYF
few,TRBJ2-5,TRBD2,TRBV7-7,TGTGCTAGCAGCCGGGGACTAGCGGGAGAGACCCAGTACTTC,CASSRGLAGETQYF
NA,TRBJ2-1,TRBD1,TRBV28,TGTGCCAGCAGTTTCGAGGGCAGGGGGTTATATCGCCATGAGCAGTTCTTC,CASSFEGRGLYRHEQFF
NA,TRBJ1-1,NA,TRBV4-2,TGCGCCAGCAGCCCATTGGTAGGTCGGGGGGGCACTGAAGCTTTCTTT,CASSPLVGRGGTEAFF
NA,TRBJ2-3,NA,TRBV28,TGTGCCAGTAGTTCTATGGGTACGCAGTATTTT,CASSSMGTQYF
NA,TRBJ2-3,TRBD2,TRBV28,TGTGCCAGCAGTTTATCGGCGGGAGGGCCCACCGAAGATACGCAGTATTTT,CASSLSAGGPTEDTQYF
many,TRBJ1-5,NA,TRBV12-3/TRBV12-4,TGTGCCAGCAGTTTAACGGCAAATCAGCCCCAGCATTTT,CASSLTANQPQHF
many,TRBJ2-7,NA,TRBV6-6,TGTGCCAGCAGTTACTCGGCGGACCAGGGGTACGAGCAGTACTTC,CASSYSADQGYEQYF
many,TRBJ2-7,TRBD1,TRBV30,TGTGCCTGGAGTCTAGACAGGGTGGTCGACGAGCAGTACTTC,CAWSLDRVVDEQYF
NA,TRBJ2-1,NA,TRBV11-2,TGTGCCAGCATCTGGACTGGCGGTGGTGATCAGTTCTTC,CASIWTGGGDQFF
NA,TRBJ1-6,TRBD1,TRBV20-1,TGCAGTGCCCCCGGGACAGGGGGCGGTAATTCACCCCTCCACTTT,CSAPGTGGGNSPLHF
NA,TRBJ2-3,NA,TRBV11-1,TGTGCCAGCAGCTTAGACAAGGGGGATACGCACTATTTT,CASSLDKGDTHYF
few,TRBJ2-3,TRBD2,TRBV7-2,TGTGCCAGCAGCTATCGGGGGAGGGCCAACGCAGATACGCAGTATTTT,CASSYRGRANADTQYF
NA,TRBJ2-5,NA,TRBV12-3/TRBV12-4,TGTGCCAGCAGAAGACTATCGGAAGGGCCAAGAGTAGAGGACCAGTACTTC,CASRRLSEGPRVEDQYF
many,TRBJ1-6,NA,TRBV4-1,TGCGCCAGCAGCCTCGGGACTCAGAATTCACCCCTCCACTTT,CASSLGTQNSPLHF
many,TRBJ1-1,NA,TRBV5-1,TGCGCCAGCAGCCCGGGGGGGGCGCAGCGGGTGAACACTGAAGCTTTCTTT,CASSPGGAQRVNTEAFF
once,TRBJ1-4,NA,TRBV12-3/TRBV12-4,TGTGCCAGCAGTTCCCAAAGACTTAATGAAATACTGTTCTTT,CASSSQRLNEILFF
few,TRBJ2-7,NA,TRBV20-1,TGCAGTGCTAGAGACCAGTACATCTCCTACGAGCAGTACTTC,CSARDQYISYEQYF
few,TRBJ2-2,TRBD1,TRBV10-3,TGTGCCATCAGGTACAGGGGGAAGGACACCGGGGAGTTGTTTTTT,CAIRYRGKDTGELFF
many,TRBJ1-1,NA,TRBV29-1,TGCAGCGTCGGAGCGCTCGGGACAGAAGCTTTCTTT,CSVGALGTEAFF
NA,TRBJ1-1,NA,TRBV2,TGTGCCAGCAGTGAATATTTGTCGAGGGCCACTGAAGCTTTCTTT,CASSEYLSRATEAFF
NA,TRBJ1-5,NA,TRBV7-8,TGTGCCAGCAGCCTAATAGGGGGTCATCAGCCCCAGCATTTT,CASSLIGGHQPQHF
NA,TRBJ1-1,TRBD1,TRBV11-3,TGTGCCAGCAGCTTAGGAACTGGAAGGGGGCTCATGAACACTGAAGCTTTCTTT,CASSLGTGRGLMNTEAFF
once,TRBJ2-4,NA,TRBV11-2,TGTGTCAGTAGCTTAGTAGGAGCCCTCAAAAACATTCAGTACTTC,CVSSLVGALKNIQYF
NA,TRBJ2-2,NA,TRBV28,TGTGTCACCGCGCTGACGAACACCGGGGAGCTGTTTTTT,CVTALTNTGELFF
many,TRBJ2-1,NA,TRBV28,TGTGCCAGCAGACCGGGGAATGGGAATGAGCAGTTCTTC,CASRPGNGNEQFF
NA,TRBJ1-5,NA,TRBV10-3,TGTGCCATCAGTGAGGCAGGTGTCGGCAATCAGTCCCAGCATTTT,CAISEAGVGNQSQHF
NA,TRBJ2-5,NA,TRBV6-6,TGTACCAGCAGCGCCAGTGAAGCCAGAGAGACCCACTACTTC,CTSSASEARETHYF
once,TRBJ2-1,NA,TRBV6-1,TGTGCCAGCAGCGGGCTAGAGGAGACCAATGAGCAGTTCTTC,CASSGLEETNEQFF
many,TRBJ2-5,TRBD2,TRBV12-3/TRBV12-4,TGTGCCAGCACCCATAGCGGGAGAGGGTGGGAGACCCAGTACTTC,CASTHSGRGWETQYF
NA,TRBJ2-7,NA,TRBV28,TGTGCCAGGAGCCCCCTAGGGGGGAGGGGTCTACACGAGCAGTACTTC,CARSPLGGRGLHEQYF
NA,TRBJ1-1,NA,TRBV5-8,TGTGGCAGCAGCTCGGGAGTCCTGGACACTGAAGCTTTCTTT,CGSSSGVLDTEAFF
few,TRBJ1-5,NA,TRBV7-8,TGTGCCAGCAGCCCAAGTACCGGGGGGTTACAGCCCCAGCATTTT,CASSPSTGGLQPQHF
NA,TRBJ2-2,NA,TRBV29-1,TGCAGCGTTGAAAGACTGGGACATGGGAACACCGGGGAGCAGGTTTTT,CSVERLGHGNTGEQVF
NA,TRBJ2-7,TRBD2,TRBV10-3,TGTGCCACGCGACTAGCGGGAGCCAACGAGCAGTATTTC,CATRLAGANEQYF
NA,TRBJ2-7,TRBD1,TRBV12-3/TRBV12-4,TGTGCCAGCACTTTGGGACAGGGGCTCTCCTACGAGCAGTACTTC,CASTLGQGLSYEQYF
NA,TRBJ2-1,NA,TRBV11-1,TGTGCCAGCAGTGAGATCAGTACAGGGCGGGAGCAGTTCTTC,CASSEISTGREQFF
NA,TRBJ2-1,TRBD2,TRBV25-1,TGTGCCAGTAGTGGGGGACTAGCGGAGAATAATGATCAGTTCTTC,CASSGGLAENNDQFF
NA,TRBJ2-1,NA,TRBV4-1,TGTGCCAGCACCCAAGTAGCGGAATACATTGAGCAGTTCTTC,CASTQVAEYIEQFF
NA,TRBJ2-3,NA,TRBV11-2,TGTGCCGGCGGCTTAGGTCTGGGTCGCAGGTTCTCGCAGTATTTT,CAGGLGLGRRFSQYF
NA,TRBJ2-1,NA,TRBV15,TGTGTCACCAGCAGTGATCGGAACTACAATGAGCAGTTCTTC,CVTSSDRNYNEQFF
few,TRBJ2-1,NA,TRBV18,TGTGCCAGCTCACCACGGGGGAGTGAGCAGTTCTTC,CASSPRGSEQFF
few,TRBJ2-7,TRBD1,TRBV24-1,TGTGCCACCAGTGATTCCTGGACAGGACTGTACTTC,CATSDSWTGLYF
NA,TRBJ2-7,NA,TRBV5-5,TGTACCAGCAGCCGGCGACAGCGATGCTACGAGCAGTACTTC,CTSSRRQRCYEQYF